The TCR beta chain under discussion was sequenced for a study of blood T cell repertoires in COVID-19. Germline values: CDR1 LNHDA, CDR2 SQIVND (reference sequence). V lost 5 bases and J lost 1, with 15 bases in between. The CDR3 has 16 residues. Per the original methods: Estimation of nucleated cell counts was performed using reference gene primer amplification. Profiling relied on immunoSEQ multiplex PCR, and the TCRdb table lists in-frame clones only, not all of them. From that table come the V and J calls and clone size; the DNA was used to work out D and trimming. Among tens of thousands of clones listed, 87% were seen once.

This chain connects TRBV19 to TRBJ1-5, with D perhaps TRBD1 (6 bases). Sequencing was carried out using peripheral blood. This TCR was sampled from a man aged 50 to 59 with active or convalescent COVID-19. CDR3 in amino acids: CASSFSGTLSNQPQHF. CDR3 DNA sequence: TGTGCCAGTAGTTTCTCCGGGACACTGAGCAATCAGCCCCAGCATTTT. Looking up the rest from reference TRBV19 and TRBJ1-5 gives the full variable domain: DGGITQSPKYLFRKEGQNVTLSCEQNLNHDAMYWYRQDPGQGLRLIYYSQIVNDFQKGDIAEGYSVSREKKESFPLTVTSAQKNPTAFYLCASSFSGTLSNQPQHFGDGTRLSIL.